This T cell receptor beta chain stems from a study of blood T cell repertoires in COVID-19. Turning to the study itself: Samples came from the United States, Italy and Spain, spanning acute and convalescent COVID-19. Sample material is recorded as cDNA or gDNA derived from T cells, B-cell-depleted T cells, or PBMCs.

Authors' data handling: Estimated nucleated cell counts came from reference gene primer amplification. The repertoire was sequenced with immunoSEQ multiplex PCR; TCRdb's copy has only in-frame clones and lacks some. The V and J calls and clone size come from that table; D and trimming were worked out from the DNA. The profile shows under 95,000 clones, over 75% of them singletons. The V segment lost 5 bases and the J segment 5 bases; nucleotides outside the gene matches: 7. This CDR3 contains 14 residues. Germline V CDR1 and CDR2: SGHNT, YENEEA. The chain carries TRBV11-3 and TRBJ2-5; 8 nucleotides align to TRBD2. Sequencing used peripheral blood. The TCR sequence derives from a human donor in a cohort sampled during active COVID-19. Here the CDR3 DNA reads TGTGCCAGCAGCCCTCGGGGGGGCTCGGAGACCCAGTACTTC. Translated, it gives CASSPRGGSETQYF.